This T cell receptor (beta chain) was obtained from a study of CD8 T cells in ankylosing spondylitis. A single record per CDR3 protein comes from TCRdb applying MiXCR to the 5' RACE reads. The sample records approximately 140,000 distinct CDR3 sequences, 7% to 9% being singletons. As concerns this clonotype: Its matching antigen is unknown. A single base separates this from a much larger clone, so it may be a read error.

General study points: Researchers reportedly found disease-linked clones significantly enriched in matched ankylosing spondylitis synovial fluid. Peripheral blood held disease-linked clones only at relatively low frequency, and these were CD8+. Certain motif variants had earlier appeared in reactive arthritis synovial fluid and blood. Seemingly characteristic of ankylosing spondylitis blood was a TCR beta motif consisting of fewer than 10 highly homologous variants.

The CDR3 spans 18 residues. Germline V lookup: CDR1 DFQATT, CDR2 SNEGSKA (reference sequence). This TCR came from a male donor with ankylosing spondylitis. Sequencing was carried out using synovial fluid, either unsorted or a sorted T cell fraction (not recorded which). The chain employs TRBV20-1 and TRBJ2-1; 11 nucleotides align to TRBD2. The CDR3 DNA is TGCAGTGCTAGACTAGCGGGGGGCCCCTCCAGCTCCTTCAATGAGCAGTTCTTC. Translation gives CSARLAGGPSSSFNEQFF.